These T cell receptor beta chains were read from a single sample in a study of beta chain features in type 1 diabetes. TCRdb's copy holds only in-frame clones and misses some; the assay was immunoSEQ multiplex PCR. The repertoire has around 500,000 clones, roughly 11% of them found once; the top ten carry less than 0.06%. The sample taken for sequencing was naive CD4+ T cells from blood. The receptors come from a woman aged 18-29 years in good health. Both conserved end residues are part of each CDR3. The D gene is left open where the match is weak. Size values are once, few and many counts, or a class for expanded clones, and some rows have none.

TRBJ2-1 few TRBV7-8 TRBD2 TGTGCCAGCAGCGCAAGGGGCGGGGGGGCTCCCTACAATGAGCAGTTCTTC CASSARGGGAPYNEQFF
TRBJ2-7 . TRBV27 TRBD1 TGTGCCAGCAGGGGGACAGGGATATACTACGAGCAGTACTTC CASRGTGIYYEQYF
TRBJ2-1 few TRBV18 . TGTGCCAGCTCACCACTCCCCATGACGCGTGAGCAGTTCTTC CASSPLPMTREQFF
TRBJ2-3 . TRBV7-8 . TGTGCCAGCAGCTTAGCGTTCTCTGGGGGTGCAGATACGCAGTATTTT CASSLAFSGGADTQYF
TRBJ2-7 . TRBV27 TRBD1 TGTGCCAGCAGTAGCCCCGGACAGGGCACCTACGAGCAGTACTTC CASSSPGQGTYEQYF
TRBJ2-5 few TRBV5-1 TRBD2 TGCGCCAGCAGCTCGGGGACTAGCGGGGAGACCCAGTACTTC CASSSGTSGETQYF
TRBJ2-3 few TRBV5-1 TRBD2 TGCGCCAGCAGCCTAGCGGGACTTTTCACAGATACGCAGTATTTT CASSLAGLFTDTQYF
TRBJ2-3 . TRBV20-1 . TGCAGTGCTGACCGCACAGATACGCAGTATTTT CSADRTDTQYF
TRBJ2-3 few TRBV5-1 . TGCGCCAGCAGGCCCGCAGGGGACGATACGCAGTATTTT CASRPAGDDTQYF
TRBJ2-3 . TRBV29-1 . TGCAGCGTTGTCTTAGTAAAATCTAGCACAGATACGCAGTATTTT CSVVLVKSSTDTQYF
TRBJ2-1 few TRBV5-8 . TGTGCCAGCAGCTCGAGGGTGTACAATGAGCAGTTCTTC CASSSRVYNEQFF
TRBJ1-2 few TRBV29-1 . TGCAGCGTTGAAGTGGTGCAGGGACTTGGCTACACCTTC CSVEVVQGLGYTF
TRBJ2-3 . TRBV7-6 . TGTGCCAGCAGCAGAGTCGGGGAGACGCAGTATTTT CASSRVGETQYF
TRBJ2-7 . TRBV4-3 . TGCGCCAGCAGCCAAGATGCTTCCCGGCGCCAGGGCTACGAGCAGTACTTC CASSQDASRRQGYEQYF
TRBJ2-1 . TRBV11-2 TRBD2 TGTGCCAGCAGACGACCGGGACTAGCGGGGGGGCACAATGAGCAGTTCTTC CASRRPGLAGGHNEQFF
TRBJ2-1 . TRBV28 TRBD1 TGTGCCAGCAGTGGGGGACAGTTGACCTCCTACAATGAGCAGTTCTTC CASSGGQLTSYNEQFF
TRBJ2-1 . TRBV7-3 . TGTGCCAGCAGCCAGACAGGCGATGAGCAGTTCTTC CASSQTGDEQFF
TRBJ1-2 . TRBV7-6 . TGTGCCAGCAGCTTAGGTTTTGGGTCGGGCTACACCTTC CASSLGFGSGYTF
TRBJ1-6 . TRBV7-3 TRBD1 TGTGCCAGCAGCCTCCGGGACAGCCGATATAATTCACCCCTCCACTTT CASSLRDSRYNSPLHF
TRBJ2-3 few TRBV27 . TGTGCCTCCGAGGGGAGCGGGAGCACAGATACGCAGTATTTT CASEGSGSTDTQYF
TRBJ2-7 many TRBV30 . TGTGCCTGGAGTGTAACACTTAACTACGAGCAGTACTTC CAWSVTLNYEQYF
TRBJ2-4 few TRBV13 TRBD2 TGTGCCAGCAGCCGGTTAGCGGGACGCCCAAACATTCAGTACTTC CASSRLAGRPNIQYF
TRBJ2-6 few TRBV5-1 . TGCGCCAGCAGCTTGGGCGGCGCTGGGGCCAACGTCCTGACTTTC CASSLGGAGANVLTF
TRBJ2-5 few TRBV7-6 . TGTGCCAGCAGCTTAGCGTACAGGGAGGAGACCCAGTACTTC CASSLAYREETQYF
TRBJ2-7 . TRBV18 TRBD1 TGTGCCAGCTCACAGACAGGGGGGAGAAGCTCCTACGAGCAGTACTTC CASSQTGGRSSYEQYF
TRBJ1-4 . TRBV5-1 . TGCGCCAGCAGCTTTCGGGAAAATGAAAAACTGTTTTTT CASSFRENEKLFF
TRBJ2-1 . TRBV7-2 TRBD2 TGTGCCAGCAGCTCAACTAGCGGGGGGAATGAGCAGTTCTTC CASSSTSGGNEQFF
TRBJ1-5 . TRBV23-1 . TGCGCCAGCAGACGGAGGGCAGGGATGGACAGCAATCAGCCCCAGCATTTT CASRRRAGMDSNQPQHF
TRBJ2-5 few TRBV27 TRBD2 TGTGCCAGCAGTTTTTCCCTAGCGGGAGTTCGGGAGACCCAGTACTTC CASSFSLAGVRETQYF
TRBJ2-7 few TRBV7-8 TRBD2 TGTGCCAGCAGCTTAATATGGGGGACTAGCGGGAGGGGCGAGCAGTACTTC CASSLIWGTSGRGEQYF
TRBJ2-5 . TRBV5-4 . TGTGCCAGCAGCATAAGGGACACGATCCAAGAGACCCAGTACTTC CASSIRDTIQETQYF
TRBJ1-6 . TRBV5-1 . TGCGCCAGCCGGACGGGGCCGTCTAATTCACCCCTCCACTTT CASRTGPSNSPLHF
TRBJ2-7 few TRBV6-6 . TGTGCCAGCACCGGAGGGACGGCCTCCTACGAGCAGTACTTC CASTGGTASYEQYF
TRBJ2-6 few TRBV14 . TGTGCCAGCAGCCCTGTTAGTGGGGCCAACGTCCTGACTTTC CASSPVSGANVLTF
TRBJ2-1 few TRBV7-2 TRBD1 TGTGCCAGCAGCTTGAAGGGGACAGGGGGCAAAAATGAGCAGTTCTTC CASSLKGTGGKNEQFF
TRBJ2-1 many TRBV30 . TGTGCCGGGGGGACCTCCGATAAGTTCTTC CAGGTSDKFF
TRBJ2-5 . TRBV2 . TGTGCCAGCAGTATAGAGTACCAAGAGACCCAGTACTTC CASSIEYQETQYF
TRBJ2-4 . TRBV19 . TGTGCCAGTAGTGTAGGGCTGAACAAAAACATTCAGTACTTC CASSVGLNKNIQYF
TRBJ2-7 . TRBV2 TRBD1 TGTGCCAGCACCTATAGCAGGACAGGGCAAGAGCAGTACTTC CASTYSRTGQEQYF
TRBJ2-6 . TRBV19 . TGTGCCAGTACTAGGGCCTCTGGGGCCAACGTCCTGACTTTC CASTRASGANVLTF
TRBJ2-1 . TRBV25-1 TRBD2 TGTGCCAGCAACCCGAGCGGGAGTCTCGGGGAGCAGTTCTTC CASNPSGSLGEQFF
TRBJ2-3 . TRBV4-1 . TGCGCCAGCAGCCAAGTCGGAGATACGCAGTATTTT CASSQVGDTQYF
TRBJ2-3 . TRBV19 . TGTGCCAGTAGTATAGGACTCAAGACAGATACGCAGTATTTT CASSIGLKTDTQYF
TRBJ2-4 . TRBV4-2 TRBD1 TGTGCCAGCAGCCACCCCGGGGACAGAAAAAACATTCAGTACTTC CASSHPGDRKNIQYF
TRBJ2-1 . TRBV11-2 TRBD2 TGTGCCAGCAGCTCCAAGCTAGCGGGAGGGTCTGAGCAGTTCTTC CASSSKLAGGSEQFF
TRBJ2-1 few TRBV7-2 . TGTGCCAGCAGCTTAGCCGGAAGTATCTACAATGAGCAGTTCTTC CASSLAGSIYNEQFF
TRBJ1-5 few TRBV4-1 . TGCGCCAGCAGCACGTATGCAAAGGGGCAGCCCCAGCATTTT CASSTYAKGQPQHF
TRBJ2-7 . TRBV6-6 TRBD2 TGTGCCAGCAGTGACGGGACTAGCGGGAGGGTGCAGTACTTC CASSDGTSGRVQYF
TRBJ2-1 . TRBV30 . TGTGCCTGGAGAAAGTCTTTCAGCTCCTACAATGAGCAGTTCTTC CAWRKSFSSYNEQFF
TRBJ2-7 . TRBV25-1 . TGTGCCAGCAGTGATTTCCTGGGCGGTCACGAGCAGTACTTC CASSDFLGGHEQYF
TRBJ2-5 few TRBV2 . TGTGCCAGCAGTGCCGGGCAGGGAGAAGAGACCCAGTACTTC CASSAGQGEETQYF
TRBJ1-5 few TRBV29-1 . TGCAGCGTGCGGGGGGGGAGCAATCAGCCCCAGCATTTT CSVRGGSNQPQHF